These 10 T cell receptor beta chains originate from one sample sequenced in a study of T-cell reconstitution after alpha-beta-depleted transplantation in children. Library preparation (for TCRbeta) was performed with unique molecular identifiers. From the PCR reads, TCRdb called clonotypes with MiXCR, one entry per CDR3 protein. This sample has 350,000 to 500,000 distinct CDR3 sequences, with roughly two fifths found just once. The starting material was PBMCs, obtained before TCRalphabeta/CD19-depleted stem cell transplant. Every receptor here comes from a girl aged 2-10 years with aplastic anemia, due to receive a stem cell transplant.

The table lists this clonotype with many counts. The chain uses TRBV12-3 or TRBV12-4 and TRBJ1-1, with D perhaps TRBD1 (5 bases). The V end lost 3 bases, the J end lost 1 base, and 9 bases lay between the germline ends. The CDR3 totals 14 residues. The CDR3 is CASSLGQKNTEAFF. CDR3 bases: TGTGCCAGCAGTTTGGGGCAGAAGAACACTGAAGCTTTCTTT.

The chain recombines TRBV7-3 with TRBJ2-7; 10 bases line up with TRBD1. This CDR3 spans 16 amino acids. Trimming cost V 5 bases and J 5 bases; bases outside gene matches: 12. CDR1 SGHTA and CDR2 FQGTGA come from the germline V gene. The CDR3 here is CASSPRLGTGVHEQYF. The DNA for the CDR3 is TGTGCCAGCAGCCCACGTCTAGGGACAGGGGTCCACGAGCAGTACTTC.

The V call is TRBV6-1, the J call TRBJ2-5; 7 nucleotides agree with TRBD1. Germline V gene sequence: CDR1 MNHNS, CDR2 SASEGT. J lost 4 bases, V lost 6 bases, and 20 bases had no gene match. There are 18 residues in the CDR3. In nucleotides, the CDR3 is TGTGCCAGCAGCCCAACGCGCCAACCAGACAGGGCTGGAGAGACCCAGTACTTC. This gives the protein CASSPTRQPDRAGETQYF.

This clonotype was counted many times. The gene calls are TRBV9 and TRBJ1-4, with TRBD1 identical over 8 bases. Trimming took 4 bases from V and 7 from J; bases not matched to a gene: 9. CDR1 and CDR2 (germline): SGDLS, YYNGEE. CDR3 size: 15 residues. The CDR3 nucleotides read TGTGCCAGCAGCCCGGAGGACAGGGTGGGTGAAAAACTGTTTTTT. Protein: CASSPEDRVGEKLFF.

The gene calls are TRBV28 and TRBJ2-2; weak D call: TRBD1 (5 bases). This CDR3 contains 15 residues. V lost 6 bases and J lost 3, with 14 bases in between. The V gene's germline CDR1 is MDHEN and CDR2 SYDVKM. The CDR3 bases are TGTGCCAGCAGGCAGGGTACCCGGGACACCGGGGAGCTGTTTTTT. It specifies CASRQGTRDTGELFF. Full variable domain (missing parts from reference TRBV28 and TRBJ2-2): DVKVTQSSRYLVKRTGEKVFLECVQDMDHENMFWYRQDPGLGLRLIYFSYDVKMKEKGDIPEGYSVSREKKERFSLILESASTNQTSMYLCASRQGTRDTGELFFGEGSRLTVL.

The V gene is TRBV7-9, the J gene TRBJ2-1; TRBD2 agrees at 8 bases. The germline gives CDR1 SEHNR, CDR2 FQNEAQ (reference sequence). V was pared by 3 bases and J by 0 bases, with 7 bases of the junction left unmatched. The CDR3 totals 17 residues. CDR3 in amino acids: CASSFPRGGSSYNEQFF. The CDR3 DNA is TGTGCCAGCAGCTTCCCGCGCGGGGGGAGCTCCTACAATGAGCAGTTCTTC.

This clonotype was seen at least ten times. The chain recombines TRBV5-1 with TRBJ2-7; no firm D call. The CDR3 is made up of 12 amino acids. V was cut by 6 bases and J by 3 bases, with 10 bases left in between. Germline V CDR1 and CDR2: SGHRS, YFSETQ. Here the CDR3 reads CASKEDLYEQYF. The DNA for the CDR3 is TGCGCCAGCAAGGAAGACCTCTACGAGCAGTACTTC.

This rearrangement joins TRBV5-8 to TRBJ2-3, with D possibly being TRBD2 (5 bases). The V end lost 0 bases, the J end lost 0 bases, and 11 bases lay between the germline ends. This CDR3 region has 16 residues. Germline V gives CDR1 SGHTS, CDR2 YDEGEE. The CDR3 here is CASSLVRDASTDTQYF. For the CDR3, the DNA is TGTGCCAGCAGCTTGGTCCGGGATGCTAGCACAGATACGCAGTATTTT.

This chain uses TRBV12-3 or TRBV12-4 with TRBJ2-2; D may be TRBD2 (5 bases). The length of the CDR3 is 13 residues. Trimming shortened V by 6 bases and J by 3 bases, and 8 bases separated the two germline ends. CDR3 residues: CASRSGDTGELFF. DNA of the CDR3: TGTGCCAGCAGATCCGGGGACACCGGGGAGCTGTTTTTT.

The chain recombines TRBV11-2 with TRBJ2-1; 7 nucleotides align to TRBD2. V trimming: 1 base; J trimming: 5 bases; junction bases outside the gene matches: 5. Germline CDR1 is SGHAT and CDR2 is FQNNGV. There are 15 residues in the CDR3. Here the CDR3 reads CASSLVGLVDNEQFF. The CDR3 DNA reads TGTGCCAGCAGCTTAGTAGGACTAGTCGACAATGAGCAGTTCTTC.